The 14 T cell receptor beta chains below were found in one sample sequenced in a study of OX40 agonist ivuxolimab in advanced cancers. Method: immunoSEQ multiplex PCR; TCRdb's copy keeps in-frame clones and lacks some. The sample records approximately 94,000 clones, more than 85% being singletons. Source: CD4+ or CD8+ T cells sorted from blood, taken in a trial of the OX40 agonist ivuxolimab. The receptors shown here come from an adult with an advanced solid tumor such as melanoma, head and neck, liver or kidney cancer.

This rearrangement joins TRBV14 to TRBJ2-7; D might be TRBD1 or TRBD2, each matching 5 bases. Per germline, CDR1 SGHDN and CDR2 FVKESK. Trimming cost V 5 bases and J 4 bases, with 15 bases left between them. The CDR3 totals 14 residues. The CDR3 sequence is CASSIGTLTYEQYF. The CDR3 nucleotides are TGTGCCAGCAGCATAGGGACCCTCACGTACGAGCAGTACTTC.

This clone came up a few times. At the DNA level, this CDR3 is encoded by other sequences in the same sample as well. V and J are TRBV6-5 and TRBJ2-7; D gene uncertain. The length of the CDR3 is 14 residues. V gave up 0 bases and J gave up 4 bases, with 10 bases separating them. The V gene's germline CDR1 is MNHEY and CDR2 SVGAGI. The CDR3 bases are TGTGCCAGCAGTTACTCGTTGGGTAGTTACGAGCAGTACTTC. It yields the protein CASSYSLGSYEQYF.

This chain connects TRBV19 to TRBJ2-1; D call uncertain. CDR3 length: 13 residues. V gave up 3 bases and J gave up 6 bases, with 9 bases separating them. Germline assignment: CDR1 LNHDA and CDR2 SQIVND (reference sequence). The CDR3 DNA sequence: TGTGCCAGTAGTATCGGGCTTTTCAATGAGCAGTTCTTC. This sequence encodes CASSIGLFNEQFF.

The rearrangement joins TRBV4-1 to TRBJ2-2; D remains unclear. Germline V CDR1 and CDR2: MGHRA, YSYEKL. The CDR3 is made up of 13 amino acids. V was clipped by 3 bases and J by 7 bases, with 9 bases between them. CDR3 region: CASSHLDGGELFF. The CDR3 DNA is TGCGCCAGCAGCCATTTGGACGGCGGGGAGCTGTTTTTT.

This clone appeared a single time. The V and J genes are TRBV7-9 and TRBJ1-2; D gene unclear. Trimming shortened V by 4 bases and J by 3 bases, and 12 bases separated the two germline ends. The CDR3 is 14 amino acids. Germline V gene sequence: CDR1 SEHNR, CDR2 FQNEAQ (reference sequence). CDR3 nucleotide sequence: TGTGCCAGCAGCTGGGCAGCCCTCTACTATGGCTACACCTTC. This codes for CASSWAALYYGYTF.

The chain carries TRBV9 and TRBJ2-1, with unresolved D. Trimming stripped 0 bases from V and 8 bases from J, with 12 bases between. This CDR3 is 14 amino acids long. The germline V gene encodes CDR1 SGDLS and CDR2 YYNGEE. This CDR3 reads CASSVGGSSHEQFF. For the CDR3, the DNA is TGTGCCAGCAGCGTAGGAGGTAGCTCACATGAGCAGTTCTTC.

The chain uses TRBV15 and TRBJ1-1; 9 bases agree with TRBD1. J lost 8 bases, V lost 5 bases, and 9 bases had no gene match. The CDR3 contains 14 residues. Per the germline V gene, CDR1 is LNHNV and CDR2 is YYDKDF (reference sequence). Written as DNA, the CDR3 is TGTGCCACCAGCCTCTCCCGGGACAGGGCCGAAGCTTTCTTT. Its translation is CATSLSRDRAEAFF.

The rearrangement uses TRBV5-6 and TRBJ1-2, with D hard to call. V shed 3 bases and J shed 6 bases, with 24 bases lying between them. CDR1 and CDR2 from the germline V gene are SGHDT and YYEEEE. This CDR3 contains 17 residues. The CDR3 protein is CASSSPGDRVRRDGYTF. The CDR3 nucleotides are TGTGCCAGCAGCTCCCCCGGAGACCGAGTTAGAAGGGATGGCTACACCTTC. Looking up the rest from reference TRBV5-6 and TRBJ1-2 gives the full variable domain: DAGVTQSPTHLIKTRGQQVTLRCSPKSGHDTVSWYQQALGQGPQFIFQYYEEEERQRGNFPDRFSGHQFPNYSSELNVNALLLGDSALYLCASSSPGDRVRRDGYTFGSGTRLTVV.

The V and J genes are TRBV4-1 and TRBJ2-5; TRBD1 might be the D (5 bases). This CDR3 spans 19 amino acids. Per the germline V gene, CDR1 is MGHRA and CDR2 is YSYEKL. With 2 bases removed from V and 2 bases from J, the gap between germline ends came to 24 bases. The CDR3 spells CASSQKGAPGRPPQETQYF. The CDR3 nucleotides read TGCGCCAGCAGCCAAAAAGGGGCTCCAGGGCGGCCTCCTCAAGAGACCCAGTACTTC.

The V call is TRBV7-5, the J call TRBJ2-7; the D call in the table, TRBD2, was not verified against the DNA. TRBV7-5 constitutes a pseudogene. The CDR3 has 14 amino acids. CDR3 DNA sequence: TGTGCCAGAAGCTTAGTAGGGAGTCCTTACGAGCAGTACTTC. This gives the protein CARSLVGSPYEQYF.

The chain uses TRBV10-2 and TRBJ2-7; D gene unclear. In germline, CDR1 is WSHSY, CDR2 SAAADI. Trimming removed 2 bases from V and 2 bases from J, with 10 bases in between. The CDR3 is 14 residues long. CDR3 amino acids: CASSEPWSAYEQYF. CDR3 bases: TGCGCCAGCAGTGAGCCCTGGAGCGCCTACGAGCAGTACTTC.

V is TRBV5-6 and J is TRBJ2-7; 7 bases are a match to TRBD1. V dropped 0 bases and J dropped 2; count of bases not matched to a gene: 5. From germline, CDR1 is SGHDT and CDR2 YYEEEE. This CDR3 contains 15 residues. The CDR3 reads CASSLGSQGAYEQYF. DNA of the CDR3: TGTGCCAGCAGCTTGGGATCCCAGGGGGCCTACGAGCAGTACTTC.

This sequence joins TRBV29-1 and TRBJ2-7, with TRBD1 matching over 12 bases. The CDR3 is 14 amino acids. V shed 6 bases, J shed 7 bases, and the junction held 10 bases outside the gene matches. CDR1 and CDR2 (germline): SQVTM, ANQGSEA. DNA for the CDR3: TGCAGCGTCGTAGGGACAGGGGGCTCGGAGGAGCAGTACTTC. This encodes CSVVGTGGSEEQYF.

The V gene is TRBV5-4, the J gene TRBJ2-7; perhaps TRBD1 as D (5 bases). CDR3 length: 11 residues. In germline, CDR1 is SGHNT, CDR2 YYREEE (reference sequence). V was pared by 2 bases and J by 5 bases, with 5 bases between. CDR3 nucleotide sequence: TGTGCCAGCAGCTTAGGGGACGAGCAGTACTTC. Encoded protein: CASSLGDEQYF.